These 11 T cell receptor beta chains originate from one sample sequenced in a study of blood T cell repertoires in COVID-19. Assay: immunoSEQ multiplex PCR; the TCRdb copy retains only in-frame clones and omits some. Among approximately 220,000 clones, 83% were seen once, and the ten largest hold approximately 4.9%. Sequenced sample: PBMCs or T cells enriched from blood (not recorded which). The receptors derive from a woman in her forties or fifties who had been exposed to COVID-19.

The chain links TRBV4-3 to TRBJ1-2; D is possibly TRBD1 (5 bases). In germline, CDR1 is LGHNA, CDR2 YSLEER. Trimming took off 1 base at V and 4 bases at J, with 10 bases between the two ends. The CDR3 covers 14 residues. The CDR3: CASSQARGPYGYTF. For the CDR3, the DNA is TGCGCCAGCAGCCAAGCGCGGGGCCCCTATGGCTACACCTTC.

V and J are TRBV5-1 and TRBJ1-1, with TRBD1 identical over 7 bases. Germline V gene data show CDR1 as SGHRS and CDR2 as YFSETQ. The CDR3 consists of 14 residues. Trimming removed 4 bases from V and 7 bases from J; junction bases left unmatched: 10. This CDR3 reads CASSVEGQVDEAFF. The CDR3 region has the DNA TGCGCCAGCAGCGTGGAAGGACAGGTGGATGAAGCTTTCTTT.

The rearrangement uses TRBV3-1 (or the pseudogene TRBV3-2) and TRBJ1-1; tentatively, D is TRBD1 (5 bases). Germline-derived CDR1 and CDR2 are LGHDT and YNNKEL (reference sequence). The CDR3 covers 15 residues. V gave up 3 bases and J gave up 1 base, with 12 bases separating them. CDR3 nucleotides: TGTGCCAGCAGCCACACCCTCGGGGGGAACACTGAAGCTTTCTTT. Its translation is CASSHTLGGNTEAFF.

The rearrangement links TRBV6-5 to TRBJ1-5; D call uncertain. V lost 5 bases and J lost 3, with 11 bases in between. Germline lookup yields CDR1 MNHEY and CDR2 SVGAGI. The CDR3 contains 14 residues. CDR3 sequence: CASSIDMYNQPQHF. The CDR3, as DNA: TGTGCCAGCAGTATTGACATGTACAATCAGCCCCAGCATTTT.

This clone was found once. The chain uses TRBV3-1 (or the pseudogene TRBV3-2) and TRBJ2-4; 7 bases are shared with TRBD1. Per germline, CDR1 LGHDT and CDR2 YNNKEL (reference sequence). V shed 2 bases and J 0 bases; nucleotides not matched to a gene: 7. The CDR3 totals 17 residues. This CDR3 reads CASSQQTGILAKNIQYF. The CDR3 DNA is TGTGCCAGCAGCCAACAGACAGGGATCCTAGCCAAAAACATTCAGTACTTC.

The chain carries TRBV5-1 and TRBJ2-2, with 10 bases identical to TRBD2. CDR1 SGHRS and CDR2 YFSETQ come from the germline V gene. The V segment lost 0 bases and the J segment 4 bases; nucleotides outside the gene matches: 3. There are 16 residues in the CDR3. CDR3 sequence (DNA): TGCGCCAGCAGCTTGGTACTAGCGGGGACCACCGGGGAGCTGTTTTTT. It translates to CASSLVLAGTTGELFF.

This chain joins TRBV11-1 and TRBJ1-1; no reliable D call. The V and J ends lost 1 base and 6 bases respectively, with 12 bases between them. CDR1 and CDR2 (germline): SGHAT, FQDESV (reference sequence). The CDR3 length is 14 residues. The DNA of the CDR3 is TGTGCCAGCAGCTTAGTTTTGACTTCTTCTGAAGCTTTCTTT. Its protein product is CASSLVLTSSEAFF.

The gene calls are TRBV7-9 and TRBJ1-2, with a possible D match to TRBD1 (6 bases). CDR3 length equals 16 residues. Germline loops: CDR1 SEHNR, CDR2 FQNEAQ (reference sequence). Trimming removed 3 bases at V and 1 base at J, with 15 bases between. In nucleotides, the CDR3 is TGTGCCAGCAGCTTCCGAGGACAGCTTCTTAACTATGGCTACACCTTC. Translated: CASSFRGQLLNYGYTF. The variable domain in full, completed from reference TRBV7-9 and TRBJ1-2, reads DTGVSQNPRHKITKRGQNVTFRCDPISEHNRLYWYRQTLGQGPEFLTYFQNEAQLEKSRLLSDRFSAERPKGSFSTLEIQRTEQGDSAMYLCASSFRGQLLNYGYTFGSGTRLTVV.

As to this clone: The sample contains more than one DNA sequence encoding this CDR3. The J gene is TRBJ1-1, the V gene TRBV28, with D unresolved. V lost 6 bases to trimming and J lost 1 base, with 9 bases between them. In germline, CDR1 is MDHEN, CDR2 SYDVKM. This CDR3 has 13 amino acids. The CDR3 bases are TGTGCCAGCAGGAGGAGCAGGAACACTGAAGCTTTCTTT. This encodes CASRRSRNTEAFF.

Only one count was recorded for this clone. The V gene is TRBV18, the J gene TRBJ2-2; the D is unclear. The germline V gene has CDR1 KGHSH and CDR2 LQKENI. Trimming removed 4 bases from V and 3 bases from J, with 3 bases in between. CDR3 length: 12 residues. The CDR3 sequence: CASSLDTGELFF. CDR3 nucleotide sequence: TGTGCCAGCTCACTAGACACCGGGGAGCTGTTTTTT.

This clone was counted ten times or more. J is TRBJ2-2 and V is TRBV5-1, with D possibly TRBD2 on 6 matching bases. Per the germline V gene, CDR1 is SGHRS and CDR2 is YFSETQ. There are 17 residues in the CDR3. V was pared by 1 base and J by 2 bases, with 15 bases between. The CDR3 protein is CASSLPNPGLNTGELFF. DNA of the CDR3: TGCGCCAGCAGCTTGCCTAATCCGGGACTTAACACCGGGGAGCTGTTTTTT. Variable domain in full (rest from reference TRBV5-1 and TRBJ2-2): KAGVTQTPRYLIKTRGQQVTLSCSPISGHRSVSWYQQTPGQGLQFLFEYFSETQRNKGNFPGRFSGRQFSNSRSEMNVSTLELGDSALYLCASSLPNPGLNTGELFFGEGSRLTVL.